Below, one T cell receptor (beta chain) is given with its context. Per the original data handling: Amplification with reference gene primers provided the estimates of nucleated cell counts. Repertoires were generated with immunoSEQ multiplex PCR, while TCRdb's copy carries only in-frame clones and drops some. V and J calls and clone size are given by that table; D and trimming were obtained from the DNA. The sample yields around 150,000 clones, approximately 87% seen once. The age range of participants was 18 to 89 years, with residence in some 25 US areas. Donors were grouped by their self-reported clinical history. This sample is part of a study of blood T cell repertoires in COVID-19. Across the study: PBMCs, B-cell-depleted T cells, or T cells provided the cDNA or gDNA that made up the material.

This CDR3 is built from 13 residues. Looked up from germline, CDR1 is SGDLS and CDR2 is YYNGEE. The V gene lost 4 bases and the J gene lost 1 base, with 8 bases spanning the gap. The specimen sequenced was PBMCs or T cells enriched from blood (not recorded which). The chain links TRBV9 to TRBJ1-1; D remains unclear. The TCR sequence derives from a woman between 45 and 65 years old who had recovered from COVID-19. As DNA, the CDR3 is TGTGCCAGCAGCCTCACCGGGAACACTGAAGCTTTCTTT. Amino acid sequence: CASSLTGNTEAFF.